Included here is one TCR beta chain sequence, with context. Antigen unknown. The junction shows a germline mismatch at one end, possibly a read error. TCRdb processed the reads anew with MiXCR; each CDR3 protein has one entry. Here the sample spans about 890,000 distinct CDR3 sequences, approximately 32% being singletons. This entry comes from a study of T cell repertoires in cytomegalovirus infection. Study-wide findings and caveats: The ex vivo response showed dominance by HLA-C-restricted CMV-specific TCR beta clonotypes.

In germline, CDR1 is MGHRA, CDR2 YSYEKL. CDR3 size: 16 residues. The receptor was derived from a human donor in good health (CMV status not recorded). Some clones in this sample may be carry-over from other donors' samples. This sample comprised cultured CD8+ T cells from PBMCs, obtained from culture after CMV antigen stimulation. This chain connects TRBV4-1 to TRBJ2-7; perhaps TRBD1 as D (6 bases). This CDR3 is CASSQSGTDSSYEQYF. The CDR3, as DNA: TGTGCCAGCAGCCAAAGTGGGACGGACAGCTCCTACGAGCAGTACTTC.